A single TCR beta chain is shown here with its context. The target antigen is unknown. Assay: immunoSEQ multiplex PCR; the TCRdb copy retains only in-frame clones and omits some. The repertoire includes some 32,000 clones, around three quarters of them detected once, and around 3.8% sits in the top ten. The entry originates in a study of T cells in narcolepsy. Findings and limits, study-wide: In some patient and control memory CD4+ samples, autoreactive clones were absent. Same-patient CSF and blood CD4+ T cell clonotypes included HCRT-specific and TRIB2-specific autoreactive ones.

The sequenced sample was memory (CD45RA-) CD4+ T cells from blood. The origin of this receptor is a human donor in good health.

The CDR3 loop reads CASSLLAGGSGEQFF. The CDR3 nucleotides read TGTGCCAGCAGCTTACTAGCGGGAGGGTCGGGTGAGCAGTTCTTC. This rearrangement joins TRBV11-2 to TRBJ2-1; 12 nucleotides agree with TRBD2. The trim removed 2 bases at V and 9 bases at J, leaving 5 bases unmatched. Germline values: CDR1 SGHAT, CDR2 FQNNGV. The CDR3 length is 15 residues.